The sequence of this TCR beta chain was determined in a study of shared clonotypes between healthy human individuals. CDR1 and CDR2 (germline): MNHEY, SVGAGI. The CDR3 runs 14 residues. The V gene lost 5 bases and the J gene lost 0 bases, with 8 bases spanning the gap. Produced via immunoSEQ multiplex PCR; TCRdb's table is partial and in-frame only. The data hold over a million clones, with roughly 97% observed a single time. The chain carries TRBV6-5 and TRBJ1-3, with D hard to call. This clonotype originated in a man aged 30-40 years in good health. Sequencing was carried out using naive CD4+ T cells sorted from blood. The subset: CD45RA+ positively selected. CDR3 protein: CASSQTYSGNTIYF. CDR3 nucleotides: TGTGCCAGCAGTCAAACTTACTCTGGAAACACCATATATTTT.